This T cell receptor beta chain was recovered during a study of somatic mutations in cytotoxic T cells in rheumatoid arthritis. Researchers isolated CD4+ and CD8+ cells by positive magnetic bead selection and then checked their purity by flow cytometry. This CDR3 is built from 14 residues. The V gene end was trimmed by 8 bases and the J gene end by 4 bases; junction bases not matched to a gene: 11. The germline gives CDR1 MDHEN, CDR2 SYDVKM. Assay: immunoSEQ multiplex PCR; the TCRdb copy retains only in-frame clones and omits some. The sample holds fewer than 15,000 clones, 80% to 95% seen once. The sequencing sample was made of CD4+ T cells sorted from blood. The J gene is TRBJ2-7, the V gene TRBV28, with TRBD1 matching 7 bases. The TCR was taken from a man between 65 and 85 years old with rheumatoid arthritis. The CDR3 region is CASDSGTATYEQYF. The CDR3 DNA reads as TGTGCCAGCGACTCCGGGACAGCGACTTACGAGCAGTACTTC.